These 28 T cell receptor beta chains were all obtained from the same sample, sequenced in a study of CD8 T cells in ankylosing spondylitis (dated by TCRdb to between 2016 and 2019). Study-wide conclusions, independent of this receptor: Blood from ankylosing spondylitis patients appeared to be characterized by a TCR beta motif made up of under ten highly homologous amino acid variants.

The antigens of these receptors remain unknown. Library preparation was by 5' RACE. The instrument given in TCRdb is Illumina HiSeq 2500. Using fastp at Q25 and MiXCR, TCRdb reprocessed the public reads and kept productive beta chains. Identical CDR3 protein sequences are pooled into one entry, listed with their most common genes and DNA. This sample lists some 840,000 distinct CDR3 sequences; 10% to 15% were detected once. Approximately 0.46% of the sample is held by the ten biggest clonotypes. Sample: blood, either unsorted or a sorted T cell fraction (not recorded which). The receptors shown here come from a male donor with ankylosing spondylitis.

In its sample, this clonotype was seen many times. The J gene is TRBJ1-1, the V gene TRBV12-3 or TRBV12-4; TRBD1 agrees at 10 bases. V gave up 6 bases and J gave up 6 bases; unmatched junction bases: 10. CDR3 length: 15 residues. In nucleotides, the CDR3 is TGTGCCAGCAGCCAGGGACAGGGGAGGGATCCTGAAGCTTTCTTT. This sequence encodes CASSQGQGRDPEAFF.

The chain uses TRBV20-1 and TRBJ2-3, with D perhaps TRBD1 (6 bases). The V gene lost 6 bases and the J gene lost 5 bases, with 18 bases spanning the gap. The germline CDR1 and CDR2 sequences are DFQATT and SNEGSKA (reference sequence). The CDR3 consists of 14 residues. The CDR3 reads CSARGEPTVDTQYF. The CDR3 DNA reads TGCAGTGCCAGGGGAGAGCCTACCGTAGATACGCAGTATTTT.

This clonotype was seen only a few times. The J gene is TRBJ1-1, the V gene TRBV7-2; D is unclear. With 1 base removed from V and 10 bases from J, the gap between germline ends came to 10 bases. Germline V gene sequence: CDR1 SGHTA, CDR2 FQGNSA. This CDR3 has 12 residues. CDR3 protein: CASSLVRVGAFF. The CDR3 coding sequence is TGTGCCAGCAGCTTAGTACGGGTGGGAGCTTTCTTT.

At least ten counts were recorded for this clonotype. The chain couples TRBV12-3 or TRBV12-4 to TRBJ2-1; possible D gene TRBD1, 5 bases. Trimming shortened V by 5 bases and J by 4 bases, and 12 bases separated the two germline ends. CDR3 length: 14 residues. The CDR3 coding sequence is TGTGCCAGCAGTGACAGAGTCTCGTACAATGAGCAGTTCTTC. Its protein product is CASSDRVSYNEQFF.

This clonotype was observed a few times. The DNA for the CDR3 is TGCAGTGCCAAAACAGGGGAGACCCAGTACTTC. This translates into CSAKTGETQYF. This chain joins TRBV20-1 and TRBJ2-5; D is perhaps TRBD1 (6 bases). The CDR3 is made up of 11 amino acids. Trimming took 6 bases from V and 5 from J, leaving 10 bases between them. Germline assignment: CDR1 DFQATT and CDR2 SNEGSKA (reference sequence).

This clonotype was counted ten times or more. The chain employs TRBV12-3 or TRBV12-4 and TRBJ1-1; the D is unclear. With 8 bases removed from V and 4 bases from J, the gap between germline ends came to 14 bases. The CDR3 is 13 amino acids. The CDR3 loop reads CASLPTGSTEAFF. The DNA for the CDR3 is TGTGCCAGCCTTCCTACCGGAAGCACTGAAGCTTTCTTT.

This clonotype was detected ten times or more. This chain uses TRBV5-1 with TRBJ2-1; no definite D call. Trimming pared 0 bases from V and 2 bases from J, leaving 12 bases between. Germline V gene data show CDR1 as SGHRS and CDR2 as YFSETQ. The CDR3 is 16 amino acids. The CDR3 sequence: CASSLAGRWAYNEQFF. CDR3 in DNA: TGCGCCAGCAGCTTGGCCGGGCGGTGGGCCTACAATGAGCAGTTCTTC.

V usage is TRBV20-1 and J usage is TRBJ2-7; perhaps TRBD1 as D (6 bases). Trimming removed 3 bases at V and 3 bases at J, with 27 bases between. The CDR3 spans 18 residues. Per the germline V gene, CDR1 is DFQATT and CDR2 is SNEGSKA (reference sequence). The CDR3 spells CSASSPGHPSGSGYEQYF. The CDR3, as DNA: TGCAGTGCTAGCTCGCCGGGACACCCTTCAGGATCGGGCTACGAGCAGTACTTC.

This clonotype came up a few times. The chain employs TRBV7-2 and TRBJ2-2; 9 nucleotides line up with TRBD2. The J segment lost 6 bases and the V segment lost 6 bases, leaving 8 bases of the junction unmatched. The germline CDR1 and CDR2 sequences are SGHTA and FQGNSA. The length of the CDR3 is 15 residues. This chain's CDR3 is CASRGSGRRSGELFF. As DNA, the CDR3 is TGTGCCAGCAGGGGTAGCGGGAGACGGTCCGGGGAGCTGTTTTTT.

This clonotype has more than one count but fewer than ten. V and J are TRBV12-3 or TRBV12-4 and TRBJ2-5, with 7 bases matching TRBD1. Unmatched junction bases numbered 9, after V lost 6 bases and J lost 2 bases. This CDR3 spans 15 amino acids. CDR3 residues: CASSPKGAPQETQYF. The CDR3 nucleotides are TGTGCCAGCAGCCCAAAGGGGGCACCGCAAGAGACCCAGTACTTC.

The chain recombines TRBV7-8 with TRBJ2-7, with a possible D match to TRBD1 (5 bases). Germline lookup yields CDR1 SGHVS and CDR2 FQNEAQ. Trimming removed 4 bases at V and 0 bases at J, with 13 bases between. The CDR3 extends over 15 amino acids. CDR3 loop: CASSSRQSYSYEQYF. CDR3 DNA sequence: TGTGCCAGCAGCTCTAGACAGAGTTACTCCTACGAGCAGTACTTC. Full variable domain (missing parts from reference TRBV7-8 and TRBJ2-7): GAGVSQSPRYKVAKRGQDVALRCDPISGHVSLFWYQQALGQGPEFLTYFQNEAQLDKSGLPSDRFFAERPEGSVSTLKIQRTQQEDSAVYLCASSSRQSYSYEQYFGPGTRLTVT.

This clonotype has at least ten counts. The V gene is TRBV29-1, the J gene TRBJ2-2; 7 nucleotides align to TRBD2. V lost 4 bases, J lost 6 bases, and 5 bases stayed unmatched. From germline, CDR1 is SQVTM and CDR2 ANQGSEA. The CDR3 runs to 13 residues. The chain's CDR3 is CSVGRGSAGELFF. CDR3 DNA: TGCAGCGTTGGGCGGGGGTCGGCCGGGGAGCTGTTTTTT.

This sequence joins TRBV7-2 and TRBJ1-4; tentatively, D is TRBD1 (6 bases). The CDR3 extends over 17 amino acids. Trimming took off 2 bases at V and 1 base at J, with 14 bases between the two ends. Germline lookup yields CDR1 SGHTA and CDR2 FQGNSA. The DNA for the CDR3 is TGTGCCAGCAGCTTACAGCTTACACAGGGAACTAATGAAAAACTGTTTTTT. Encoded protein: CASSLQLTQGTNEKLFF.

This clonotype was seen only a few times. The gene calls are TRBV5-1 and TRBJ2-5; D may be TRBD1 or TRBD2 (6 bases each). This CDR3 comprises 15 residues. Trimming cost V 0 bases and J 5 bases, with 14 bases left between them. The V gene's germline CDR1 is SGHRS and CDR2 YFSETQ. CDR3 region: CASSLGYWRGETQYF. The CDR3 coding sequence is TGCGCCAGCAGCTTGGGGTATTGGAGGGGGGAGACCCAGTACTTC.

This clonotype was counted only a few times. This chain uses TRBV20-1 with TRBJ2-5; D possibly corresponds to TRBD2 (5 bases). Trimming cost V 6 bases and J 1 base, with 24 bases left between them. There are 17 residues in the CDR3. Germline values: CDR1 DFQATT, CDR2 SNEGSKA (reference sequence). The CDR3 sequence: CSAPRHPLGGFQETQYF. The CDR3 DNA follows: TGCAGTGCCCCTAGGCACCCTCTGGGCGGGTTCCAAGAGACCCAGTACTTC.

This clonotype was detected ten times or more. The V and J genes are TRBV4-2 and TRBJ1-5; maybe TRBD1 (5 bases). The CDR3 has 15 residues. From germline, CDR1 is LGHNA and CDR2 YNFKEQ. V lost 4 bases and J 1 base, leaving 11 bases between the germline ends. This CDR3 reads CASSLEGRSNQPQHF. In DNA, the CDR3 is TGTGCCAGCAGCCTAGAGGGACGGAGCAATCAGCCCCAGCATTTT.

The chain uses TRBV20-1 and TRBJ2-5; D perhaps matches TRBD2 (5 bases). The CDR3 sequence is 14 residues long. Germline-derived CDR1 and CDR2 are DFQATT and SNEGSKA (reference sequence). With 0 bases removed from V and 3 bases from J, the gap between germline ends came to 11 bases. Written as DNA, the CDR3 is TGCAGTGCTAGAGATAGACGGGGAAAAGAGACCCAGTACTTC. This codes for CSARDRRGKETQYF.

This clonotype has just a few counts. The chain links TRBV4-1 to TRBJ1-5; 8 positions match TRBD1. The junction had 3 bases not matched to a gene; V was cut back by 3 bases and J by 2 bases. The germline CDR1 and CDR2 sequences are MGHRA and YSYEKL. The CDR3 is 15 residues long. Here the CDR3 reads CASSHPGQGNQPQHF. CDR3 bases: TGCGCCAGCAGCCACCCGGGACAGGGCAATCAGCCCCAGCATTTT.

This clonotype was seen many times. The chain recombines TRBV20-1 with TRBJ2-1; D perhaps matches TRBD2 (6 bases). CDR1 is DFQATT, CDR2 SNEGSKA, per germline (reference sequence). CDR3 length: 12 amino acids. V lost 7 bases and J 5 bases, leaving 12 bases between the germline ends. Here the CDR3 reads CSGRRGNNEQFF. CDR3 nucleotide sequence: TGCAGTGGTCGGAGGGGAAACAATGAGCAGTTCTTC.

Only a few counts were recorded for this clonotype. The chain links TRBV5-5 to TRBJ2-7, with 7 bases identical to TRBD1. Germline values: CDR1 SGHKS, CDR2 YYEKEE (reference sequence). After removal of 4 bases from V and 6 bases from J, the junction contained 13 bases not matched to a gene. There are 15 residues in the CDR3. Here the CDR3 DNA reads TGTGCCAGCAGCGTCTTGACAGGGTTTGAGACCGAGCAGTACTTC. Protein product: CASSVLTGFETEQYF.

This clonotype was seen a few times. The V call is TRBV12-3 or TRBV12-4, the J call TRBJ1-5; the match to TRBD1 covers 8 bases. The CDR3 covers 15 residues. The V gene end was trimmed by 7 bases and the J gene end by 3 bases; junction bases not matched to a gene: 8. In DNA form, the CDR3 reads TGTGCCAGCACCTTGACAGGGGTGGCCAATCAGCCCCAGCATTTT. It encodes CASTLTGVANQPQHF.

The gene calls are TRBV20-1 and TRBJ1-1; a possible D gene is TRBD1 (6 bases). V dropped 5 bases and J dropped 9 bases, with 16 bases sitting between them. The CDR3 is made up of 12 amino acids. Germline CDR1 is DFQATT and CDR2 is SNEGSKA (reference sequence). CDR3 in amino acids: CSARTVSGQAFF. Written as DNA, the CDR3 is TGCAGTGCTCGGACAGTCAGCGGCCAAGCTTTCTTT.

This chain links TRBV6-2 or TRBV6-3 with TRBJ1-2; TRBD1 matches 8 bases. With 2 bases clipped from V and 3 bases from J, the junction kept 8 bases outside the gene matches. This CDR3 has 16 amino acids. Germline CDR1 reads MNHEY; CDR2 reads SVGEGT. The DNA of the CDR3 is TGTGCCAGCAGTTACAGGACAGGGTCATCGGACTATGGCTACACCTTC. Translated: CASSYRTGSSDYGYTF.

This clonotype was recorded at least ten times. V is TRBV20-1 and J is TRBJ2-7; TRBD2 is a possible D gene (6 bases). Trimming pared 0 bases from V and 3 bases from J, leaving 9 bases between. The CDR3 consists of 13 residues. Per the germline V gene, CDR1 is DFQATT and CDR2 is SNEGSKA (reference sequence). CDR3 sequence reads: CSARDRGNYEQYF. CDR3 nucleotides: TGCAGTGCTAGAGATCGGGGGAACTACGAGCAGTACTTC.

This clonotype was picked up a small number of times. This rearrangement joins TRBV5-1 to TRBJ2-3, with TRBD2 matching 9 bases. Germline V lookup: CDR1 SGHRS, CDR2 YFSETQ. The V segment lost 2 bases and the J segment 4 bases; nucleotides outside the gene matches: 8. The CDR3 sequence is 16 residues long. The CDR3 nucleotides read TGCGCCAGCAGCTTCAATCCGGGACTAGCATCAGATACGCAGTATTTT. It is translated as CASSFNPGLASDTQYF.

This clonotype turned up a few times. J is TRBJ2-5 and V is TRBV30, with 7 bases lining up with TRBD1. The length of the CDR3 is 15 residues. In germline, CDR1 is GTSNPN, CDR2 SVGIG (reference sequence). The junction had 10 bases not matched to a gene; V was cut back by 4 bases and J by 2 bases. The CDR3 DNA is TGTGCCTGGACCCAGACAGGGATGATACAAGAGACCCAGTACTTC. Amino acids: CAWTQTGMIQETQYF.

This clonotype turned up a few times. This CDR3 is CSARQAPYGYTF. As DNA, the CDR3 is TGCAGTGCTAGACAGGCACCTTATGGCTACACCTTC. V usage is TRBV20-1 and J usage is TRBJ1-2, with D uncertain. CDR1 and CDR2 from the germline V gene are DFQATT and SNEGSKA (reference sequence). Deletions cut 2 bases from V and 5 bases from J, with 9 bases between. This CDR3 region has 12 residues.

This clonotype has just a few counts. The V and J genes are TRBV29-1 and TRBJ1-2; D not certain. Germline V gives CDR1 SQVTM, CDR2 ANQGSEA. This CDR3 contains 13 residues. Trimming cost V 1 base and J 8 bases, with 14 bases left between them. CDR3 residues: CSVEGLSREGYTF. The CDR3 DNA follows: TGCAGCGTTGAAGGGCTCTCAAGAGAGGGCTACACCTTC.